This T cell receptor (beta chain) was identified during a study of brain metastases from non-small cell lung cancer. CDR1 is SEHNR, CDR2 FQNEAQ, per germline (reference sequence). This CDR3 spans 17 amino acids. Remarks on this clone: Distinct nucleotide sequences in the sample also encode this CDR3.

Measured with immunoSEQ multiplex PCR; TCRdb has only the in-frame clones, and not every one. The sample contains some 1,500 clones, about four fifths of which appear only once. The material sequenced was tissue from a brain metastasis. This receptor was obtained from a donor aged 40 or older with non-small cell lung cancer. This sequence joins TRBV7-9 and TRBJ2-6; possibly TRBD2 for D (5 bases). In nucleotides, the CDR3 is TGTGCTAGTAGCGTGAAACCGCAAACCTCTGGGGCCAACGTCCTGACTTTC. It yields the protein CASSVKPQTSGANVLTF.